The 16 T cell receptor beta chains given below trace back to one sample, sequenced in a study of beta chain features in type 1 diabetes. Expressed TCRB transcripts got sequenced, as all isolated RNA was reverse transcribed. Measured with immunoSEQ multiplex PCR; TCRdb has only the in-frame clones, and not every one. The table lists around 300,000 clones, roughly 15% of them singletons, with more than 6.5% in the top ten. What was sequenced was central memory CD4+ T cells from blood. These receptors were taken from a man younger than 40 in good health.

A word on this clone: The conserved phenylalanine or tryptophan normally closing the CDR3 is absent here, so this likely arose from a read error. CDR3 protein: CASSWQGKSEAFS. The CDR3 bases are TGTGCCAGCAGTTGGCAGGGAAAATCTGAAGCTTTCTCT. The chain joins TRBV6-6 to TRBJ1-1, with a tentative D call TRBD1 (5 bases). Germline V CDR1 and CDR2: MNHNY, SVGAGI (reference sequence). CDR3 size: 13 residues. Trimming took off 4 bases at V and 6 bases at J, with 12 bases between the two ends.

This clone was found a few times. The rearrangement uses TRBV7-2 and TRBJ2-1; TRBD1 aligns across 9 bases. Germline CDR1 SGHTA, CDR2 FQGNSA. The CDR3 is made up of 17 amino acids. V trimming: 2 bases; J trimming: 9 bases; junction bases outside the gene matches: 14. As DNA, the CDR3 is TGTGCCAGCAGCTTATCGACCGGGACAGGGAGGGTTGGTGAGCAGTTCTTC. Its protein is CASSLSTGTGRVGEQFF.

The chain is built from TRBV5-8 and TRBJ1-2; D is ambiguous. V lost 6 bases, J lost 6 bases, and 9 bases lay in between. The V gene's germline CDR1 is SGHTS and CDR2 YDEGEE. The CDR3 sequence is 11 residues long. CDR3 in DNA: TGTGCCAGCACCCCATCGCATGGCTACACCTTC. Residues: CASTPSHGYTF.

The V and J genes are TRBV20-1 and TRBJ1-2; D is uncertain. CDR3 length: 11 residues. Per the germline V gene, CDR1 is DFQATT and CDR2 is SNEGSKA (reference sequence). Deletions cut 4 bases from V and 5 bases from J, with 8 bases between. The CDR3 DNA follows: TGCAGTGCTACGAACCCTTATGGCTACACCTTC. It encodes CSATNPYGYTF.

This clone was found many times. The chain couples TRBV27 to TRBJ2-2; 8 nucleotides agree with TRBD2. With 1 base clipped from V and 1 base from J, the junction kept 2 bases outside the gene matches. The germline V gene encodes CDR1 MNHEY and CDR2 SMNVEV (reference sequence). The CDR3 totals 16 residues. DNA for the CDR3: TGTGCCAGCAGTTTATTTGCGGGGGGGAACACCGGGGAGCTGTTTTTT. Translating gives CASSLFAGGNTGELFF.

This clone occurred many times. The genes are TRBV7-9 and TRBJ2-3; D possibly corresponds to TRBD1 (6 bases). The V and J ends lost 9 bases and 2 bases respectively, with 9 bases between them. The CDR3 is made up of 12 amino acids. The germline V gene encodes CDR1 SEHNR and CDR2 FQNEAQ (reference sequence). This CDR3 reads CASQGYTDTQYF. The DNA for the CDR3 is TGTGCCAGTCAGGGGTACACAGATACGCAGTATTTT. Variable domain in full (rest from reference TRBV7-9 and TRBJ2-3): DTGVSQNPRHKITKRGQNVTFRCDPISEHNRLYWYRQTLGQGPEFLTYFQNEAQLEKSRLLSDRFSAERPKGSFSTLEIQRTEQGDSAMYLCASQGYTDTQYFGPGTRLTVL.

This clone was detected ten times or more. The chain carries TRBV7-9 and TRBJ1-1, with D possibly matching TRBD1 (6 bases). The V gene lost 4 bases and the J gene lost 11 bases, with 11 bases spanning the gap. CDR3 size: 11 residues. CDR1 and CDR2 (germline): SEHNR, FQNEAQ (reference sequence). The CDR3 sequence is CASSSGQKAFF. The CDR3 nucleotides are TGTGCCAGCAGCTCAGGACAGAAGGCTTTCTTT.

This clone was detected only a few times. This sample also contains other DNA sequences that code for the same CDR3. The rearrangement links TRBV18 to TRBJ1-2; 8 bases agree with TRBD1. Unmatched junction bases numbered 2, after V lost 7 bases and J lost 1 base. Germline V lookup: CDR1 KGHSH, CDR2 LQKENI. The length of the CDR3 is 13 residues. CDR3 sequence: CASFGQGNYGYTF. The CDR3 DNA reads as TGTGCCAGCTTCGGACAGGGTAACTATGGCTACACCTTC.

There are many counts of this clone. V usage is TRBV7-9 and J usage is TRBJ2-3; 9 bases line up with TRBD2. The CDR3 length is 16 residues. V was clipped by 5 bases and J by 1 base; unmatched bases: 7. CDR1 is SEHNR, CDR2 FQNEAQ, per germline (reference sequence). CDR3 amino acids: CASSPGIAGGTDTQYF. In nucleotides, the CDR3 is TGTGCCAGCAGCCCGGGCATAGCGGGAGGCACAGATACGCAGTATTTT.

The chain is built from TRBV25-1 and TRBJ2-7, with D unresolved. Trimming pared 7 bases from V and 0 bases from J, leaving 16 bases between. Germline CDR1 and CDR2: MGHDK and SYGVNS. The CDR3 extends over 15 amino acids. The CDR3 sequence: CASITRHPNSYEQYV. CDR3 nucleotide sequence: TGTGCCAGCATTACTCGACACCCTAACTCCTACGAGCAGTACGTC.

The V gene is TRBV7-2, the J gene TRBJ1-6; 7 bases align to TRBD1. Trimming took 5 bases from V and 10 from J; bases not matched to a gene: 8. Germline V CDR1 and CDR2: SGHTA, FQGNSA. There are 14 residues in the CDR3. The CDR3 sequence: CASSLTGVDSPLHF. CDR3 nucleotides: TGTGCCAGCAGCCTCACAGGGGTAGACTCACCCCTCCACTTT. The complete variable domain, with remaining parts taken from reference TRBV7-2 and TRBJ1-6, reads GAGVSQSPSNKVTEKGKDVELRCDPISGHTALYWYRQSLGQGLEFLIYFQGNSAPDKSGLPSDRFSAERTGGSVSTLTIQRTQQEDSAVYLCASSLTGVDSPLHFGNGTRLTVT.

The chain joins TRBV19 to TRBJ2-4, with 10 positions matching TRBD1. This CDR3 is 12 amino acids long. The germline gives CDR1 LNHDA, CDR2 SQIVND (reference sequence). The CDR3 coding sequence is TGTGCATCAGGGGACAGGGGCGACATTCAGTACTTC. Protein product: CASGDRGDIQYF.

As concerns this clone: Other DNA sequences of this sample code for an identical CDR3. The V gene is TRBV29-1, the J gene TRBJ1-2; the D is unclear. In germline, CDR1 is SQVTM, CDR2 ANQGSEA. The CDR3 is 11 amino acids. V was trimmed by 4 bases and J by 0 bases, leaving 3 bases between them. The CDR3 loop is CSVGSNYGYTF. Written as DNA, the CDR3 is TGCAGCGTTGGTTCTAACTATGGCTACACCTTC.

The rearrangement links TRBV5-4 to TRBJ2-5; 7 nucleotides match TRBD1. V shed 7 bases, J shed 2 bases, and the junction held 8 bases outside the gene matches. The CDR3 extends over 14 amino acids. The V gene's germline CDR1 is SGHNT and CDR2 YYREEE (reference sequence). The CDR3 nucleotides read TGTGCCAGCCGATTGACAGGGCGGCAAGAGACCCAGTACTTC. Its protein is CASRLTGRQETQYF.

A few counts support this clone. V gene TRBV27 combines with J gene TRBJ1-2; the match to TRBD1 covers 10 bases. Germline CDR1 reads MNHEY; CDR2 reads SMNVEV (reference sequence). CDR3 size: 12 residues. The V gene end was trimmed by 7 bases and the J gene end by 8 bases; junction bases not matched to a gene: 4. The CDR3 region is CASKPGQGGYTF. As DNA, the CDR3 is TGTGCCAGCAAACCGGGACAGGGGGGCTACACCTTC.

The chain recombines TRBV6-8 with TRBJ2-2; D unresolved. Germline-derived CDR1 and CDR2 are MNHGY and SAAAGT. V gave up 10 bases and J gave up 2 bases, with 17 bases separating them. The CDR3 runs 15 residues. CDR3: CATAPSRVNTGELFF. CDR3 coding DNA: TGTGCCACCGCGCCAAGTAGAGTTAACACCGGGGAGCTGTTTTTT.